Below, one T cell receptor beta chain is given with its context. RNA transcripts provided the template for amplifying TCR beta CDR3 regions. An opening RT-PCR round employed HTBI primers and preceded a second-round multiplex PCR. TCRdb redid the calling of the multiplex PCR reads with MiXCR, one entry per CDR3 protein. The sample yields over 500,000 distinct CDR3 sequences, over 20% seen once. This sample was included in a study of Graves' ophthalmopathy and Graves' hyperthyroidism. Study background: Researchers obtained peripheral blood at initial diagnosis, before any treatment had begun.

V lost 7 bases and J 3 bases, leaving 7 bases between the germline ends. Germline V gene lookup returns CDR1 MNHNS and CDR2 SASEGT. CDR3 length: 12 residues. The sequence came from a woman in her late teens or twenties with stable Graves' hyperthyroidism. Some clones in this sample may be carry-over from other donors' samples. The specimen sequenced was peripheral blood. The gene calls are TRBV6-1 and TRBJ1-5; no clear D gene. CDR3 DNA: TGTGCCAGCAATACACCCAATCAGCCCCAGCATTTT. Its translation: CASNTPNQPQHF.